This TCR beta chain came from a study of blood T cell repertoires in COVID-19. Study information: Spain, Italy and the United States supplied samples that represented acute and convalescent COVID-19. In each case, the material was cDNA or gDNA derived from T cells, B-cell-depleted T cells, or PBMCs.

The germline V gene has CDR1 MRHNA and CDR2 SNTAGT. This CDR3 has 15 amino acids. Unmatched junction bases numbered 4, after V lost 3 bases and J lost 4 bases. As processed by the authors: Cell counts per sample came from amplifying reference gene primers. Data came from immunoSEQ multiplex PCR; TCRdb stores just in-frame clones and leaves some out. The DNA was the basis for D and trimming; V, J and clone size are from that table. The sample records 200,000 to 250,000 clones, 86% being singletons. The receptor was derived from a man in his fifties or sixties with acute or convalescent COVID-19. Sequenced: peripheral blood. The gene calls are TRBV6-4 and TRBJ2-1; 9 bases line up with TRBD1. CDR3 residues: CASSERTGEYNEQFF. For the CDR3, the DNA is TGTGCCAGCAGTGAAAGGACAGGGGAATACAATGAGCAGTTCTTC.